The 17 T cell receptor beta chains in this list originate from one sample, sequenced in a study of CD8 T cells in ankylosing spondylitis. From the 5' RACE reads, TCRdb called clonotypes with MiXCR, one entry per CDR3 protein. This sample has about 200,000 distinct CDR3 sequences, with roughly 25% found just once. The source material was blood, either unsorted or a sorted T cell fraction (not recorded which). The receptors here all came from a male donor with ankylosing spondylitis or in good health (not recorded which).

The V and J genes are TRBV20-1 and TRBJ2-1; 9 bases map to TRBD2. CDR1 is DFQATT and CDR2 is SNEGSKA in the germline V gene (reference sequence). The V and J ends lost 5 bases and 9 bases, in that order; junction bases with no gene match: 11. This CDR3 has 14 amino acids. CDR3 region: CSARPTSGPGEQFF. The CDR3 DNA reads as TGCAGTGCTCGCCCCACTAGCGGGCCCGGTGAGCAGTTCTTC.

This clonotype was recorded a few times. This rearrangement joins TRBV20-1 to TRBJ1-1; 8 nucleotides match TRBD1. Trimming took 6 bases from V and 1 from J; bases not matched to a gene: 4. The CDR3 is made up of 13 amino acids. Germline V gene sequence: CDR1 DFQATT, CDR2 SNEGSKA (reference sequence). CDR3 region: CSATGTGNTEAFF. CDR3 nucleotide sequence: TGCAGTGCCACCGGGACAGGGAACACTGAAGCTTTCTTT.

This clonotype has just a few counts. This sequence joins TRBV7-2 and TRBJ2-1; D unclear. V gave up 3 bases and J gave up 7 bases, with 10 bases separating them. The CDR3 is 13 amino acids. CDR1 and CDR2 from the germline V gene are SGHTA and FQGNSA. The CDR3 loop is CASSLLRSNEQFF. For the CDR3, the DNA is TGTGCCAGCAGCTTGTTGAGGTCTAATGAGCAGTTCTTC.

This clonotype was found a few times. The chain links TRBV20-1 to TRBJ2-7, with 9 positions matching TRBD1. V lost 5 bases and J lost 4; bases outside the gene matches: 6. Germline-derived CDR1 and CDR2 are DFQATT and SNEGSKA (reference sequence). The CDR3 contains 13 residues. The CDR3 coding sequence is TGCAGTGCTCCACGGACAGGGGTTTACGAGCAGTACTTC. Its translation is CSAPRTGVYEQYF.

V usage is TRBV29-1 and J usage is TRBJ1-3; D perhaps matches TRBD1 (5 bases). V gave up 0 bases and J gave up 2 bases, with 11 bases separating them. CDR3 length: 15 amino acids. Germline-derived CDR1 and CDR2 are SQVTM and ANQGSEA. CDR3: CSVEDIGGAGNTIYF. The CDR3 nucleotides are TGCAGCGTTGAAGATATCGGGGGGGCTGGAAACACCATATATTTT. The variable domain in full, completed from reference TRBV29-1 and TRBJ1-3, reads SAVISQKPSRDICQRGTSLTIQCQVDSQVTMMFWYRQQPGQSLTLIATANQGSEATYESGFVIDKFPISRPNLTFSTLTVSNMSPEDSSIYLCSVEDIGGAGNTIYFGEGSWLTVV.

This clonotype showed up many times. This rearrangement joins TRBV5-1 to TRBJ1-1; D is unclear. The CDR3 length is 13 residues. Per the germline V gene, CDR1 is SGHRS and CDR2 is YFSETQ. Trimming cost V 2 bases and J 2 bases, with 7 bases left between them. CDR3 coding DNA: TGCGCCAGCAGCTTTTCGGAAAACACTGAAGCTTTCTTT. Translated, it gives CASSFSENTEAFF. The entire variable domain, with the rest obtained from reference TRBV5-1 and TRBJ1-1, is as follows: KAGVTQTPRYLIKTRGQQVTLSCSPISGHRSVSWYQQTPGQGLQFLFEYFSETQRNKGNFPGRFSGRQFSNSRSEMNVSTLELGDSALYLCASSFSENTEAFFGQGTRLTVV.

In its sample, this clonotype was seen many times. The CDR3 loop reads CASSLSGSHYGYTF. DNA for the CDR3: TGTGCCAGCAGCTTGTCAGGTTCTCATTATGGCTACACCTTC. The chain uses TRBV5-6 and TRBJ1-2, with D uncertain. The CDR3 has 14 residues. V was shortened by 1 base and J by 5 bases, with 12 bases between the two germline ends. CDR1 and CDR2 (germline): SGHDT, YYEEEE.

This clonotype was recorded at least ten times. The CDR3 sequence is CASSPSHSDTQYF. CDR3 nucleotide sequence: TGTGCCAGCAGCCCAAGTCACTCAGATACGCAGTATTTT. The V gene is TRBV5-6, the J gene TRBJ2-3; D remains unclear. Trimming took off 4 bases at V and 4 bases at J, with 10 bases between the two ends. Looked up from germline, CDR1 is SGHDT and CDR2 is YYEEEE. This CDR3 region has 13 residues.

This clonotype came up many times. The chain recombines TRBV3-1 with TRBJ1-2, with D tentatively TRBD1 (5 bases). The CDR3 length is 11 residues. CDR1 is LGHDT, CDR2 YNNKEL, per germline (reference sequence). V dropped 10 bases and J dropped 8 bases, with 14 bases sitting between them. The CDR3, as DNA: TGTGCCACCAGACAGCGGATGGGCTACACCTTC. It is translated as CATRQRMGYTF.

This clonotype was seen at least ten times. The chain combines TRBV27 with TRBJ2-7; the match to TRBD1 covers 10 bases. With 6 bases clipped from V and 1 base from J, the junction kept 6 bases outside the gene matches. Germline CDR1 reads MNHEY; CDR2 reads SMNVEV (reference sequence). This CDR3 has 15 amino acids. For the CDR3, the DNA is TGTGCCAGCAGAGGACAGGGGGTAGGGTCCTACGAGCAGTACTTC. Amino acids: CASRGQGVGSYEQYF.

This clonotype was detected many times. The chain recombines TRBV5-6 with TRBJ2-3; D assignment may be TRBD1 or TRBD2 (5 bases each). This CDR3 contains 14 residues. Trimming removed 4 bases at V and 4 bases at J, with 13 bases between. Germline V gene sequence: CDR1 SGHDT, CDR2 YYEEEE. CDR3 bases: TGTGCCAGCAGCAGAAATCTGGGGGCAGATACGCAGTATTTT. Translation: CASSRNLGADTQYF.

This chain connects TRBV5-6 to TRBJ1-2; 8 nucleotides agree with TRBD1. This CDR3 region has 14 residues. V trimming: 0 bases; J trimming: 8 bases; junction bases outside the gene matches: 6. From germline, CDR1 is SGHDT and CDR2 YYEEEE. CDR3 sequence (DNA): TGTGCCAGCAGCTTGGGTCAGGGGGCGTTCGGCTACACCTTC. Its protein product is CASSLGQGAFGYTF.

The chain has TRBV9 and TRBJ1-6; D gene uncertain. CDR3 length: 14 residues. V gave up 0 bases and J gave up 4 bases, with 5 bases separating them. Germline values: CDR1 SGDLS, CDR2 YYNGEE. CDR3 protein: CASSVASYNSPLHF. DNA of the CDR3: TGTGCCAGCAGCGTAGCCAGTTATAATTCACCCCTCCACTTT.

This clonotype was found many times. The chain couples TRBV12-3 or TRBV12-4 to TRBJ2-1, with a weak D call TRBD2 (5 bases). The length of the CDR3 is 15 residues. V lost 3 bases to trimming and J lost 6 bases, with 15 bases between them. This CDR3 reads CASSFEGARSNEQFF. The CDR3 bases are TGTGCCAGCAGTTTTGAGGGAGCTCGCTCCAATGAGCAGTTCTTC.

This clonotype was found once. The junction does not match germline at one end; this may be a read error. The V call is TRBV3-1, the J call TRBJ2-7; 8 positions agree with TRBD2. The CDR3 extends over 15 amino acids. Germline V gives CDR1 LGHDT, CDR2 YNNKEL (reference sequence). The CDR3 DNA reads TGTGCCAGCTGCCAAGTGACCAGCGGGAGCGACGAGCAGTACTTC. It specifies CASCQVTSGSDEQYF.

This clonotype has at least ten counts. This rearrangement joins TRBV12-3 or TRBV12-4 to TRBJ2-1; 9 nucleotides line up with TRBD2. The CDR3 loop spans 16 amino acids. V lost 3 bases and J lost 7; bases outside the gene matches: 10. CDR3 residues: CASSFSAGGPGNEQFF. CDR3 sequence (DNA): TGTGCCAGCAGTTTTTCTGCGGGAGGGCCTGGAAATGAGCAGTTCTTC.

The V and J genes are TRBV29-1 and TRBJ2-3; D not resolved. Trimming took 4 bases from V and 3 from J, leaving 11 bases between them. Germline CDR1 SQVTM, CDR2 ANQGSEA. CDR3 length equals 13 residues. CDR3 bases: TGCAGCGTTGGGTACGCAGGAACAGATACGCAGTATTTT. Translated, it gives CSVGYAGTDTQYF.